Following are 5 T cell receptor beta chains from one sample sequenced in a study of CD8 T cells in Susac syndrome. Random hexamers were used to reverse transcribe an amount of roughly 0.45 to 1 ug RNA. MiXCR, run by TCRdb on the immunoSEQ multiplex PCR reads, gives a single entry per CDR3 protein. This repertoire shows about 140,000 distinct CDR3 sequences, 95% found once; its top ten account for 0.095% to 0.14%. The source material was CD4+ T cells from PBMCs. These receptors came from a human donor with multiple sclerosis.

V and J are TRBV20-1 and TRBJ1-4; 11 bases are shared with TRBD1. There are 16 residues in the CDR3. Germline CDR1 DFQATT, CDR2 SNEGSKA (reference sequence). The junction had 9 bases not matched to a gene; V was cut back by 2 bases and J by 7 bases. The DNA for the CDR3 is TGCAGTGCTAGACCCGGGACAGGGGGAAGCGGTGAAAAACTGTTTTTT. It encodes CSARPGTGGSGEKLFF.

The gene calls are TRBV4-1 and TRBJ2-1; 13 bases map to TRBD2. The length of the CDR3 is 16 residues. V trimming: 3 bases; J trimming: 6 bases; junction bases outside the gene matches: 5. Germline lookup yields CDR1 MGHRA and CDR2 YSYEKL. CDR3 DNA: TGCGCCAGCAGCCAGGCAACTAGCGGGAGGGCCAATGAGCAGTTCTTC. Amino acid sequence: CASSQATSGRANEQFF.

This clonotype was seen only once. This chain connects TRBV20-1 to TRBJ2-5; possibly TRBD1 or TRBD2 for D (5 bases each). This CDR3 region has 13 residues. The V end was cut by 1 base, the J end by 5 bases, with 11 bases between. CDR1 DFQATT and CDR2 SNEGSKA come from the germline V gene (reference sequence). CDR3 nucleotide sequence: TGCAGTGCTAGAGGGCAGGGCGGGGAGACCCAGTACTTC. Its translation: CSARGQGGETQYF.

This chain connects TRBV14 to TRBJ2-5, with D unresolved. The CDR3 runs 13 residues. V was trimmed by 1 base and J by 4 bases, leaving 7 bases between them. Per germline, CDR1 SGHDN and CDR2 FVKESK. The CDR3 bases are TGTGCCAGCAGCCAAGGGAATGTAGAGACCCAGTACTTC. Translation: CASSQGNVETQYF. The whole variable domain, filled in from reference TRBV14 and TRBJ2-5, reads EAGVTQFPSHSVIEKGQTVTLRCDPISGHDNLYWYRRVMGKEIKFLLHFVKESKQDESGMPNNRFLAERTGGTYSTLKVQPAELEDSGVYFCASSQGNVETQYFGPGTRLLVL.

V is TRBV30 and J is TRBJ1-2, with D possibly being TRBD1 (6 bases). Trimming shortened V by 4 bases and J by 6 bases, and 12 bases separated the two germline ends. Germline V lookup: CDR1 GTSNPN, CDR2 SVGIG (reference sequence). The CDR3 length is 12 residues. CDR3 in amino acids: CAWTLGGDGYTF. The CDR3 coding sequence is TGTGCCTGGACCCTAGGGGGAGATGGCTACACCTTC.